This T cell receptor beta chain was identified during a study of patients and donors after allogeneic stem cell transplantation. The germline V gene has CDR1 DFQATT and CDR2 SNEGSKA (reference sequence). This CDR3 has 11 amino acids. V lost 7 bases to trimming and J lost 6 bases; unmatched junction nucleotides: 3. A single record per CDR3 protein comes from TCRdb applying MiXCR to the RT-PCR reads. This table has more than 150,000 distinct CDR3 sequences, 35% to 50% appearing once. The rearrangement uses TRBV20-1 and TRBJ2-1; 7 bases align to TRBD1. The source of this sequence is a human donor who was either an allogeneic HSCT recipient or a stem cell or donor lymphocyte infusion donor (not recorded which). It is not recorded whose cells these are; they may come from a transplant donor. Sequencing was performed on blood, either unsorted or a sorted T cell fraction (not recorded which). The DNA for the CDR3 is TGCAGTGTCCCAGGGGGCAATGAGCAGTTCTTC. Translated: CSVPGGNEQFF.